A single sample is the source of the 25 T cell receptor beta chains below, sequenced in a study of patients and donors after allogeneic stem cell transplantation. TCRdb re-analysed the RT-PCR reads in MiXCR, keeping a single row per CDR3 protein. The data contain approximately 98,000 distinct CDR3 sequences, 35% of them singletons. Specimen: blood, either unsorted or a sorted T cell fraction (not recorded which). The receptors shown here come from a human donor who was either an allogeneic HSCT recipient or a stem cell or donor lymphocyte infusion donor (not recorded which). It is not recorded whose cells these are; they may come from a transplant donor.

In this sample, this clonotype turned up many times. The V and J genes are TRBV6-5 and TRBJ1-4; possibly TRBD1 for D (6 bases). Germline CDR1 reads MNHEY; CDR2 reads SVGAGI. V was cut by 4 bases and J by 10 bases, with 10 bases left in between. There are 12 residues in the CDR3. In DNA, the CDR3 is TGTGCCAGCAGTTCAGGAGGGGGAAAACTGTTTTTT. Translation gives CASSSGGGKLFF.

This clonotype came up a few times. This chain links TRBV4-3 with TRBJ1-5; 7 bases map to TRBD1. Germline-derived CDR1 and CDR2 are LGHNA and YSLEER. Trimming removed 0 bases from V and 8 bases from J; junction bases left unmatched: 7. This CDR3 comprises 15 residues. This CDR3 reads CASSQDWGQRKPQHF. The CDR3 coding sequence is TGCGCCAGCAGCCAAGATTGGGGACAGAGGAAGCCCCAGCATTTT.

This clonotype was seen more than once but under ten times. J is TRBJ2-1 and V is TRBV10-3; 10 bases agree with TRBD2. CDR3 size: 16 residues. Per the germline V gene, CDR1 is ENHRY and CDR2 is SYGVKD. V shed 2 bases and J 6 bases; nucleotides not matched to a gene: 7. The CDR3 DNA sequence: TGTGCCATCAGTGAGACACTGACTAGCGGGCTCAATGAGCAGTTCTTC. It encodes CAISETLTSGLNEQFF.

This clonotype came up many times. This rearrangement joins TRBV6-2 or TRBV6-3 to TRBJ1-2; no reliable D call. The CDR3 consists of 15 residues. V lost 2 bases to trimming and J lost 5 bases, with 15 bases between them. Germline V gene sequence: CDR1 MNHEY, CDR2 SVGEGT. The CDR3 region is CASSYGPGAIYGYTF. CDR3 in DNA: TGTGCCAGCAGTTACGGGCCAGGAGCCATATATGGCTACACCTTC.

V gene TRBV5-6 combines with J gene TRBJ1-2; TRBD1 aligns across 7 bases. V dropped 2 bases and J dropped 9; count of bases not matched to a gene: 7. The CDR3 runs 13 residues. Germline-derived CDR1 and CDR2 are SGHDT and YYEEEE. The CDR3 region has the DNA TGTGCCAGCAGCTTCCGAGGGGGCTGGAGCTACACCTTC. It specifies CASSFRGGWSYTF.

This chain links TRBV20-1 with TRBJ2-7, with 9 positions matching TRBD1. CDR3 size: 15 residues. Germline V gene sequence: CDR1 DFQATT, CDR2 SNEGSKA (reference sequence). Trimming removed 3 bases from V and 1 base from J; junction bases left unmatched: 7. CDR3 amino acids: CSASGAGTGSYEQYF. In DNA form, the CDR3 reads TGCAGTGCTAGTGGGGCTGGGACAGGGTCCTACGAGCAGTACTTC.

This chain joins TRBV20-1 and TRBJ2-1; no clear D. Germline loops: CDR1 DFQATT, CDR2 SNEGSKA (reference sequence). The CDR3 is made up of 14 amino acids. V was pared by 2 bases and J by 5 bases, with 13 bases between. CDR3: CSARLPLRHNEQFF. The CDR3 nucleotides are TGCAGTGCTAGACTCCCTTTACGGCACAATGAGCAGTTCTTC.

The chain is built from TRBV2 and TRBJ2-1; TRBD2 agrees at 14 bases. Germline CDR1 and CDR2: SNHLY and FYNNEI. This CDR3 region has 16 residues. V lost 2 bases to trimming and J lost 7 bases; unmatched junction nucleotides: 4. The CDR3 protein is CASSERGLAGANEQFF. DNA of the CDR3: TGTGCCAGCAGTGAAAGGGGACTAGCGGGAGCGAATGAGCAGTTCTTC. Supplemented by reference TRBV2 and TRBJ2-1, the full variable domain reads EPEVTQTPSHQVTQMGQEVILRCVPISNHLYFYWYRQILGQKVEFLVSFYNNEISEKSEIFDDQFSVERPDGSNFTLKIRSTKLEDSAMYFCASSERGLAGANEQFFGPGTRLTVL.

V usage is TRBV6-2 or TRBV6-3 and J usage is TRBJ2-5; no definite D call. This CDR3 is built from 13 residues. CDR1 and CDR2 (germline): MNHEY, SVGEGT. Trimming left V 5 bases short and J 3 bases short, with 10 bases between. CDR3 sequence: CASSELTKETQYF. CDR3 in DNA: TGTGCCAGCAGTGAACTAACGAAAGAGACCCAGTACTTC.

The chain has TRBV20-1 and TRBJ2-7, with 11 bases identical to TRBD2. CDR1 is DFQATT and CDR2 is SNEGSKA in the germline V gene (reference sequence). CDR3 length: 14 residues. J was trimmed by 5 bases and V by 3 bases; bases with no gene match: 6. CDR3 in amino acids: CSASDSGRVDEQYF. The CDR3 coding sequence is TGCAGTGCTAGCGATAGCGGGAGGGTGGACGAGCAGTACTTC.

The genes are TRBV6-5 and TRBJ2-3; D gene uncertain. V shed 2 bases and J shed 6 bases, with 9 bases lying between them. The germline gives CDR1 MNHEY, CDR2 SVGAGI. The CDR3 runs 13 residues. Here the CDR3 reads CASSYRVKDTQYF. DNA for the CDR3: TGTGCCAGCAGTTACAGGGTGAAGGATACGCAGTATTTT.

This clonotype was seen more than once but under ten times. This chain joins TRBV4-1 and TRBJ2-1; maybe TRBD1 (6 bases). Trimming removed 4 bases from V and 5 bases from J, with 15 bases in between. The CDR3 extends over 15 amino acids. Germline V gene data show CDR1 as MGHRA and CDR2 as YSYEKL. CDR3 region: CASSLPYRVDNEQFF. The CDR3 DNA reads as TGCGCCAGCAGCCTCCCCTACAGGGTGGACAATGAGCAGTTCTTC.

This clonotype was recorded only once. J is TRBJ2-1 and V is TRBV20-1; D is undetermined. The CDR3 is 13 residues long. V shed 7 bases and J shed 0 bases, with 10 bases lying between them. Germline assignment: CDR1 DFQATT and CDR2 SNEGSKA (reference sequence). The CDR3 DNA sequence: TGCAGTGGGATAATAGACTCCTACAATGAGCAGTTCTTC. It yields the protein CSGIIDSYNEQFF.

The chain has TRBV29-1 and TRBJ2-7; possibly TRBD1 for D (6 bases). The germline gives CDR1 SQVTM, CDR2 ANQGSEA. The CDR3 totals 14 residues. The V end lost 4 bases, the J end lost 0 bases, and 13 bases lay between the germline ends. DNA for the CDR3: TGCAGCGTTGCGTGGACAGTAAACTCCTACGAGCAGTACTTC. This gives the protein CSVAWTVNSYEQYF.

This chain joins TRBV4-2 and TRBJ2-3, with 7 bases aligning to TRBD2. The CDR3 consists of 17 residues. Trimming took 4 bases from V and 0 from J; bases not matched to a gene: 10. CDR1 is LGHNA and CDR2 is YNFKEQ in the germline V gene. In DNA form, the CDR3 reads TGTGCCAGCAGCCTACATGAGACTAGCCGAAGCACAGATACGCAGTATTTT. It is translated as CASSLHETSRSTDTQYF.

This sequence joins TRBV6-5 and TRBJ2-7; 8 bases line up with TRBD1. V trimming: 6 bases; J trimming: 4 bases; junction bases outside the gene matches: 14. Germline V gene data show CDR1 as MNHEY and CDR2 as SVGAGI. This CDR3 has 16 amino acids. CDR3 coding DNA: TGTGCCAGCAGCCCCACTGACAGGGGCCTCTCGTACGAGCAGTACTTC. It is translated as CASSPTDRGLSYEQYF.

This clonotype was picked up a small number of times. An end of the junction differs from the germline gene, which may be a read error. This chain links TRBV7-7 with TRBJ2-1; D gene unclear. CDR1 is SSHAT, CDR2 FNYEAQ, per germline (reference sequence). The length of the CDR3 is 13 residues. The CDR3 is CASSLRANNEQFF. In nucleotides, the CDR3 is TGTGCTAGCAGCTTACGGGCAAACAATGAGCAGTTCTTC. Based on the CDR3 plus reference TRBV7-7 and TRBJ2-1, the full variable domain is GAGVSQSPRYKVTKRGQDVTLRCDPISSHATLYWYQQALGQGPEFLTYFNYEAQPDKSGLPSDRFSAERPEGSISTLTIQRTEQRDSAMYRCASSLRANNEQFFGPGTRLTVL.

Worth noting for this clonotype: One junction end disagrees with the germline gene, perhaps due to a read error. The chain is built from TRBV12-3 or TRBV12-4 and TRBJ1-3; D is ambiguous. The CDR3 consists of 14 residues. The CDR3 DNA reads TGTGCCAGCAATTTAATTGGCGGTGGAAACACCATATATTTT. This gives the protein CASNLIGGGNTIYF.

This chain uses TRBV20-1 with TRBJ2-2, with D possibly being TRBD2 (6 bases). V dropped 3 bases and J dropped 6 bases, with 20 bases sitting between them. The CDR3 is made up of 16 amino acids. Germline V lookup: CDR1 DFQATT, CDR2 SNEGSKA (reference sequence). CDR3: CSARLVGGTRSGELFF. The CDR3 coding sequence is TGCAGTGCTAGGCTTGTGGGCGGGACCCGGTCCGGGGAGCTGTTTTTT.

This clonotype appeared a few times. The genes are TRBV7-8 and TRBJ2-1; 8 bases agree with TRBD2. V shed 4 bases and J 14 bases; nucleotides not matched to a gene: 4. The length of the CDR3 is 11 residues. The germline CDR1 and CDR2 sequences are SGHVS and FQNEAQ. Written as DNA, the CDR3 is TGTGCCAGCAGCTCCAGACTAGCGAAGTTCTTC. Amino acid sequence: CASSSRLAKFF.

The chain combines TRBV20-1 with TRBJ2-1; 8 bases match TRBD2. This CDR3 has 16 amino acids. Unmatched junction bases numbered 10, after V lost 0 bases and J lost 6 bases. Germline assignment: CDR1 DFQATT and CDR2 SNEGSKA (reference sequence). This CDR3 is CSARDKLADPFNEQFF. In nucleotides, the CDR3 is TGCAGTGCTAGAGACAAACTAGCGGACCCCTTCAATGAGCAGTTCTTC.

This clonotype was seen many times. The junction differs from germline at one of its ends, possibly a read error. V gene TRBV20-1 combines with J gene TRBJ1-2, with D uncertain. CDR1 DFQATT and CDR2 SNEGSKA come from the germline V gene (reference sequence). CDR3 size: 14 residues. Here the CDR3 reads CSARVGNQLPPLPF. CDR3 in DNA: TGCAGTGCTAGAGTGGGGAACCAACTTCCCCCGCTCCCCTTC.

V is TRBV7-9 and J is TRBJ1-5, with D maybe TRBD1 (5 bases). CDR1 is SEHNR, CDR2 FQNEAQ, per germline (reference sequence). There are 17 residues in the CDR3. Trimming stripped 4 bases from V and 4 bases from J, with 20 bases between. Here the CDR3 reads CASSSNLVGRINQPQHF. The CDR3 bases are TGTGCCAGCAGCTCTAACCTAGTGGGACGGATAAATCAGCCCCAGCATTTT.

This clonotype was counted only a few times. The V call is TRBV6-2 or TRBV6-3, the J call TRBJ2-4; D remains ambiguous. Germline loops: CDR1 MNHEY, CDR2 SVGEGT. This CDR3 comprises 12 residues. Deletions cut 5 bases from V and 0 bases from J, with 2 bases between. The CDR3 nucleotides are TGTGCCAGCAGTGTAGCCAAAAACATTCAGTACTTC. Its translation is CASSVAKNIQYF.

CDR3 in DNA: TGTGCCAGCAGCGTTGATTTTGCAGCTCATCTCGATGGCTACACCTTC. It yields the protein CASSVDFAAHLDGYTF. The J gene is TRBJ1-2, the V gene TRBV21-1. TRBV21-1 is designated a pseudogene. The CDR3 is 16 amino acids.